A selection of T cell receptor beta chains follows, all from one sample in a study of siplizumab effects on memory and regulatory T cells. The protocol was immunoSEQ multiplex PCR, while the TCRdb copy is restricted to in-frame clones and leaves out a portion. The sample contains about 100,000 clones, 91% of which appear only once. Sequenced input: CD4+ T cells sorted from blood. These receptors originate from a human donor in good health. The CDR3 runs from the conserved cysteine through the conserved F or W. The D gene is left open where the match is weak. The size of a clone is reported for some rows only, either as once, few or many, or as a class for expanded clones.

TRBV5-6	-	-	TRBJ2-7	TGTGCCAGCCTAAGAACTTTGACAGGATACTACGAGCAGTACTTC	CASLRTLTGYYEQYF
TRBV7-2	-	-	TRBJ1-1	TGTGCCAGCAGCCGAAACCCAGGGAACACTGAAGCTTTCTTT	CASSRNPGNTEAFF
TRBV2	-	TRBD1	TRBJ2-7	TGTGCCAGCAGAGGACAGGGGAGCTACGAGCAGTACTTC	CASRGQGSYEQYF
TRBV5-5	-	-	TRBJ2-2	TGTGCCAGCAGCCCCGGGGCCCGGAGGGGCACCGGGGAGCTGTTTTTT	CASSPGARRGTGELFF
TRBV28	-	-	TRBJ1-3	TGTGCCAGCAGTTTCAGAGGGCACGGAAACACCATATATTTT	CASSFRGHGNTIYF
TRBV6-5	-	TRBD1	TRBJ2-5	TGTGCCAGCAGTTACTTCACAGGGGGCAAAGAGACCCAGTACTTC	CASSYFTGGKETQYF
TRBV7-2	-	TRBD2	TRBJ2-5	TGTGCCAGCAGCTTAAGTGTAGCGGGGAACCAAGAGACCCAGTACTTC	CASSLSVAGNQETQYF
TRBV13	-	TRBD1	TRBJ1-1	TGTGCCAGCAGCTTCTTGACAGGGGGCGCAAGCACTGAAGCTTTCTTT	CASSFLTGGASTEAFF
TRBV5-6	-	TRBD1	TRBJ2-7	TGTGCCAGCAGCTTGTTAGGGGGCCCAAATTCCTACGAGCAGTACTTC	CASSLLGGPNSYEQYF
TRBV7-9	few	TRBD1	TRBJ2-2	TGTGCCACCACGACAGGGTTTAACACCGGGGAGCTGTTTTTT	CATTTGFNTGELFF
TRBV4-2	many	TRBD1	TRBJ2-7	TGTGCCAGCAGCCAATTGGGACAGGGGAACGAGCAGTACTTC	CASSQLGQGNEQYF
TRBV21-1	few	-	TRBJ1-6	TGTGCCAGCAGCGGGGCCTTCATAAGACAGTCTTCACCCCTCCACTTT	CASSGAFIRQSSPLHF
TRBV7-3	few	-	TRBJ1-6	TGTGCCAGCAGCTCGGCAGGGCTCTCACCCCTCCACTTT	CASSSAGLSPLHF
TRBV2	-	-	TRBJ1-2	TGTGCCAGCAGTTTAAATACTAACTATGGCTACACCTTC	CASSLNTNYGYTF
TRBV7-9	-	-	TRBJ1-6	TGTGCCAGCACCGATAATTCACCCCTCCACTTT	CASTDNSPLHF
TRBV5-1	-	TRBD1	TRBJ1-1	TGCGCCAGCAGCTACGGGACAGTTTCTTACCCTGAAGCTTTCTTT	CASSYGTVSYPEAFF
TRBV28	-	-	TRBJ2-7	TGTGCCAGCAGTTCCCCCTACGAGCAGTACTTC	CASSSPYEQYF
TRBV7-9	-	TRBD1	TRBJ2-3	TGTGCCAGCAGCCCGAGGACAGGGGGCACAGATACGCAGTATTTT	CASSPRTGGTDTQYF
TRBV7-9	-	TRBD1	TRBJ1-2	TGTGCCAGCAGCGACCCACAGGGGAGAGCCTATGGCTACACCTTC	CASSDPQGRAYGYTF
TRBV5-4	-	-	TRBJ2-4	TGTGCCAGCAGCGAAGCTGGGGGAGCCAAAAACATTCAGTACTTC	CASSEAGGAKNIQYF
TRBV7-2	-	TRBD1	TRBJ1-2	TGTGCCAGCACTTTACCCGGGACAGGGGGCGCCCGGGGGGCTGGCTACACCTTC	CASTLPGTGGARGAGYTF
TRBV27	-	-	TRBJ1-2	TGTGCCAGCAGCCGCGCCGGGACGGCGGGCTATGGCTACACCTTC	CASSRAGTAGYGYTF
TRBV15	-	-	TRBJ1-2	TGTGCCACCAGCAGAGAGTGGGGGCCCTCTAACTATGGCTACACCTTC	CATSREWGPSNYGYTF
TRBV28	-	TRBD1	TRBJ1-5	TGTGCCAGCAGTACCTTCTCACAGGGGAGCAATCAGCCCCAGCATTTT	CASSTFSQGSNQPQHF
TRBV10-3	-	-	TRBJ2-4	TGTGCCATCAGTGAGCGCGGCGGGGACACAGCCAAAAACATTCAGTACTTC	CAISERGGDTAKNIQYF
TRBV9	-	-	TRBJ1-5	TGTGCCAGCAGCGTAGAGCCAGGGGACCAGCCCCAGCATTTT	CASSVEPGDQPQHF
TRBV20-1	-	-	TRBJ2-5	TGCAGTGCTAGGGTGGGGGAGACCCAGTACTTC	CSARVGETQYF
TRBV6-1	once	TRBD1	TRBJ2-7	TGTGCCAGCAGTGGATACAGGGGACGCGAGCAGTACTTC	CASSGYRGREQYF
TRBV29-1	-	-	TRBJ1-1	TGCAGCGCCTCAGTCTCGGGGGTCACTGAAGCTTTCTTT	CSASVSGVTEAFF
TRBV18	-	TRBD1	TRBJ1-1	TGTGCCAGCTCAGGGACAGGCACTGAAGCTTTCTTT	CASSGTGTEAFF
TRBV7-2	-	-	TRBJ2-3	TGTGCCAGTAAGACCTATGTTTCTAGCACAGATACGCAGTATTTT	CASKTYVSSTDTQYF
TRBV9	-	-	TRBJ2-7	TGTGCCAGCAGCGTAGCCACAGGGATACAGTACGAGCAGTACTTC	CASSVATGIQYEQYF
TRBV5-1	-	-	TRBJ1-5	TGCGCCAGCAGCTTGGGGACCGAAAATCAGCCCCAGCATTTT	CASSLGTENQPQHF
TRBV29-1	few	-	TRBJ1-1	TGCAGCGTTGAGCCCCGGTGGGGAGACACTGAAGCTTTCTTT	CSVEPRWGDTEAFF
TRBV7-2	-	-	TRBJ2-1	TGTGCCAGCAGCGCACAGGGTCAGCTTAGAAATGAGCAGTTCTTC	CASSAQGQLRNEQFF
TRBV18	once	TRBD1	TRBJ1-1	TGTGCCAGCTCACAGACAGGGGGACGGACTGAAGCTTTCTTT	CASSQTGGRTEAFF
TRBV6-6	-	-	TRBJ2-3	TGTGCCAGCAACAGCTACGCGGGACAGCCGGCAGATACGCAGTATTTT	CASNSYAGQPADTQYF
TRBV7-9	-	-	TRBJ2-5	TGTGCCAGCAGTTATATCGAAGAGACCCAGTACTTC	CASSYIEETQYF
TRBV25-1	-	-	TRBJ2-4	TGTGCCAGCAGTGAACATCCAGCCAAAAACATTCAGTACTTC	CASSEHPAKNIQYF
TRBV18	-	TRBD1	TRBJ2-7	TGTGCCAGCTCACTATCCGGGACAGGGGCCTACGAGCAGTACTTC	CASSLSGTGAYEQYF
TRBV9	-	TRBD1	TRBJ1-3	TGTGCCAGCAGCACCTTGACAGGGGTCGGAAACACCATATATTTT	CASSTLTGVGNTIYF
TRBV5-1	-	TRBD1	TRBJ1-1	TGCGCCAGCAGCTTGGATAGGGGGCAGGGCACTGAAGCTTTCTTT	CASSLDRGQGTEAFF
TRBV7-7	once	-	TRBJ2-1	TGTGCCAGCAGCTTAGGAGGGACCCACAATGAGCAGTTCTTC	CASSLGGTHNEQFF
TRBV18	-	-	TRBJ2-5	TGTGCCAGCTCACCGAGCACCTGGGTCCCCATGGAGTACTTC	CASSPSTWVPMEYF
TRBV7-2	-	-	TRBJ1-3	TGTGCCAGCAGCTCCCAGAGCTCTGGAAACACCATATATTTT	CASSSQSSGNTIYF
TRBV7-9	-	TRBD1	TRBJ1-2	TGTGCCAGCAGCCCGCAACAGGGGCTCTATGATGGCTACACCTTC	CASSPQQGLYDGYTF
TRBV27	-	-	TRBJ2-3	TGTGCCAGCAGTTTAGGCACAGACACGCAGTATTTT	CASSLGTDTQYF